This paragraph covers one T cell receptor (beta chain) sequence. What this receptor recognizes is not known. There are no base qualities to consult, and no much larger clone falls within one base. The sample belongs to a study of radiation and T cells in renal cell carcinoma (TCRdb year 2020). With respect to the entire study: Samples were obtained from a clinical trial, in which 15 Gy stereotactic body radiation therapy was delivered to primary renal cell carcinomas and nephrectomy was performed 4 weeks later. A total of 53 samples underwent TCR beta sequencing, made up of about 25 tumors and about 27 peripheral blood samples. A total of 4 million to 5 million unique CDR3 nucleotide sequences, encoding 2.5 million to 3 million unique CDR3 amino acid sequences, were found across all 50 or so samples. What the research found in general, with its limitations: With a single-armed trial design, the study had no way to address how radiation dose or scheduling affects the TCR repertoire. In blood, the top tumor clonotypes increased between baseline and 2 weeks post-radiation and then shrank by 4 weeks, which suggests that tumor-resident clones expanded only transiently. Because no pretreatment tumor biopsies were available, whether clonotypes were present in the tumor at baseline could not be determined. Blood repertoire dynamics were not followed beyond 4 weeks after treatment.

The CDR3, cysteine through phenylalanine, is 14 amino acids long. Only CDR3 DNA is held: 42 bases, read in frame from base 1. The germline V gene yields LGHNA for CDR1 and YSLEER for CDR2. The germline V and J ends show losses of 1 base and 2 bases respectively, and no gene match explains 1 base of the junction. The time point label for this specimen denotes: baseline pretreatment blood. The sample's treatment or condition label, decoded: 15 Gy SBRT to primary tumor, nephrectomy 4 weeks later. Serial peripheral blood from radiation-treated patients was sampled at baseline, 2 weeks and 4 weeks after SBRT to track tumor-enriched clonotypes. Every patient had renal cell carcinoma of clear cell pathology. Genomic DNA for TCR sequencing was prepared using the QIAamp DNA Blood Mini Kit (Qiagen). The analyses included just those samples that passed every quality control check. The immunoSEQ kit was used, according to the manufacturer's recommendations, to generate TCR beta libraries from genomic DNA. To prepare libraries, a first multiplex PCR with proprietary primers was run, followed by a second PCR that added unique barcodes, and a bead cleanup was done after each round. A positive control reaction and a negative control reaction, both provided in the kit, were run with every batch of samples. The final libraries were assessed on an Agilent 4200 TapeStation D1000 ScreenTape, pooled by volume, and quantified by qPCR. Sequencing was performed on an Illumina NextSeq500 with a MidOutput 150-cycle cartridge, and 156 Read1 and 15 Index1 cycles were run with kit custom primers. The pooled library was loaded at roughly 0.96 pM, with a roughly 20% PhiX control spiked in. As for the authors' bioinformatics: The vendor-processed data were analyzed in R, and a clonotype was defined as all T cells that share the same CDR3 nucleotide sequence. In the clone abundance analyses, frequencies in each sample were normalized to that sample's 10,000 most abundant clones. Public T cell clones, which averaged fewer than five per sample, were excluded before analysis. Tumor-enriched clonotypes and baseline blood-enriched clonotypes were defined as those with an abundance difference of at least 32-fold between compartments. Clonotypes expanded or contracted between blood time points were identified with a beta-binomial differential abundance model. The Baroni-Urbani and Buser coefficient was used to measure tumor-blood repertoire similarity, and groups were compared with two-tailed Wilcoxon tests in R. TCRdb retrieved this table from immuneACCESS and kept in-frame rearrangements only. Not all clones are present; in checked studies, unresolved V genes account for under half, and no reason is known for the remainder. That table furnishes V, J and clone size, whereas the DNA furnished D and trimming. The sample includes around 94,000 clones, with 86% observed a single time. Of the sample, almost 8% falls within the top ten clones.

The TCR was taken from a man aged 50 to 60 with renal cell carcinoma. The chain employs TRBV4-3 and TRBJ2-7, with 8 middle bases fitting TRBD1. Sequenced here: blood, sampled from a patient whose treatment included radiotherapy and nephrectomy. The CDR3 protein is CASSQGTGTYEQYF. The DNA is as follows: TGCGCCAGCAGCCAAGGGACAGGGACCTACGAGCAGTACTTC.